The next 20 T cell receptor beta chains were all read from a single sample in a study of T cell responses to AZD1222 COVID-19 vaccine. Assay: immunoSEQ multiplex PCR; the TCRdb copy retains only in-frame clones and omits some. The sample yields approximately 140,000 clones, 91% seen once. The sample was peripheral blood, taken on day 0 of AZD1222 vaccination. These receptors all come from an adult in good health.

V gene TRBV5-1 combines with J gene TRBJ1-6, with D perhaps matching TRBD1 (5 bases). The CDR3 is 16 residues long. The germline V and J ends were trimmed by 2 bases and 7 bases, with 16 bases remaining between them. Germline CDR1 is SGHRS and CDR2 is YFSETQ. The CDR3 DNA follows: TGCGCCAGCAGCTTATTTTCCGGGACTGCAAATTCACCCCTCCACTTT. This encodes CASSLFSGTANSPLHF.

This clone was recorded only once. This chain connects TRBV9 to TRBJ1-1; no definite D call. The CDR3 extends over 13 amino acids. Germline CDR1 is SGDLS and CDR2 is YYNGEE. The V end was cut by 5 bases, the J end by 0 bases, with 8 bases between. DNA of the CDR3: TGTGCCAGCAGTCTTCATATGAACACTGAAGCTTTCTTT. The encoded protein is CASSLHMNTEAFF.

This sequence joins TRBV12-5 and TRBJ2-2, with 9 bases matching TRBD1. The germline V gene encodes CDR1 LGHNT and CDR2 FRNRAP. The V segment lost 0 bases and the J segment 4 bases; nucleotides outside the gene matches: 6. CDR3 size: 17 residues. In DNA, the CDR3 is TGTGCTAGTGGTTTGGTACTGGGACAGGGCTTCACCGGGGAGCTGTTTTTT. This encodes CASGLVLGQGFTGELFF.

The chain is built from TRBV4-1 and TRBJ2-5, with 9 bases identical to TRBD1. This CDR3 is 16 amino acids long. V dropped 0 bases and J dropped 3; count of bases not matched to a gene: 5. CDR1 MGHRA and CDR2 YSYEKL come from the germline V gene. The chain's CDR3 is CASSQEVWTGEETQYF. In DNA form, the CDR3 reads TGCGCCAGCAGCCAAGAGGTCTGGACAGGGGAAGAGACCCAGTACTTC.

V is TRBV28 and J is TRBJ2-3; no clear D. The CDR3 runs 12 residues. The germline CDR1 and CDR2 sequences are MDHEN and SYDVKM. Trimming cost V 4 bases and J 2 bases, with 4 bases left between them. CDR3 sequence: CASSSFTDTQYF. For the CDR3, the DNA is TGTGCCAGCAGTTCCTTCACAGATACGCAGTATTTT.

The chain recombines TRBV7-2 with TRBJ1-5; D call uncertain. Per germline, CDR1 SGHTA and CDR2 FQGNSA. Trimming took 4 bases from V and 5 from J, leaving 9 bases between them. The CDR3 contains 13 residues. DNA of the CDR3: TGTGCCAGCAGCTACGCCGGTGATCAGCCCCAGCATTTT. It is translated as CASSYAGDQPQHF.

V is TRBV10-2 and J is TRBJ1-5; D is perhaps TRBD1 (5 bases). Per the germline V gene, CDR1 is WSHSY and CDR2 is SAAADI. The CDR3 is made up of 14 amino acids. Deletions cut 8 bases from V and 2 bases from J, with 13 bases between. CDR3 DNA: TGCGCCAGCGGTCCACGGGGGGGCAATCAGCCCCAGCATTTT. This encodes CASGPRGGNQPQHF.

The chain employs TRBV30 and TRBJ1-1, with TRBD1 as a possible D gene (5 bases). Germline V gene lookup returns CDR1 GTSNPN and CDR2 SVGIG (reference sequence). Trimming took 0 bases from V and 5 from J, leaving 10 bases between them. This CDR3 has 13 amino acids. CDR3 DNA sequence: TGTGCCTGGAGTGTCTGGGGGTCAACTGAAGCTTTCTTT. It yields the protein CAWSVWGSTEAFF.

The chain couples TRBV4-2 to TRBJ1-1; a weak D match, TRBD1 (5 bases). The CDR3 covers 13 residues. Germline V gene sequence: CDR1 LGHNA, CDR2 YNFKEQ. V was clipped by 2 bases and J by 7 bases, with 11 bases between them. The CDR3 sequence: CASSQYSGIEAFF. The DNA for the CDR3 is TGTGCCAGCAGCCAATATTCAGGGATTGAAGCTTTCTTT.

The rearrangement links TRBV28 to TRBJ2-7, with D tentatively TRBD2 (6 bases). This CDR3 spans 14 amino acids. Germline V gene data show CDR1 as MDHEN and CDR2 as SYDVKM. V was cut by 7 bases and J by 3 bases, with 16 bases left in between. The CDR3 bases are TGTGCCAGCACCCCGGGGGACTTCCACTACGAGCAGTACTTC. It codes for CASTPGDFHYEQYF.

This sequence joins TRBV4-1 and TRBJ2-1; D gene unclear. The length of the CDR3 is 15 residues. V was cut by 5 bases and J by 6 bases, with 17 bases left in between. Germline V gene data show CDR1 as MGHRA and CDR2 as YSYEKL. For the CDR3, the DNA is TGCGCCAGCAGCACCCACTACCTCGCGGTCAATGAGCAGTTCTTC. Translation: CASSTHYLAVNEQFF.

This clone appeared once. The chain links TRBV7-9 to TRBJ1-4, with 8 bases identical to TRBD1. The length of the CDR3 is 15 residues. Germline V gives CDR1 SEHNR, CDR2 FQNEAQ (reference sequence). J was trimmed by 7 bases and V by 5 bases; bases with no gene match: 9. The CDR3: CASSPTGGWSEKLFF. CDR3 nucleotide sequence: TGTGCCAGCAGCCCTACAGGGGGTTGGAGTGAAAAACTGTTTTTT. The full variable domain, in which reference TRBV7-9 and TRBJ1-4 provide the parts outside the CDR3, is DTGVSQNPRHKITKRGQNVTFRCDPISEHNRLYWYRQTLGQGPEFLTYFQNEAQLEKSRLLSDRFSAERPKGSFSTLEIQRTEQGDSAMYLCASSPTGGWSEKLFFGSGTQLSVL.

The V call is TRBV18, the J call TRBJ1-6; 7 positions match TRBD1. This CDR3 comprises 14 residues. V gave up 5 bases and J gave up 7 bases; unmatched junction bases: 5. Germline V lookup: CDR1 KGHSH, CDR2 LQKENI. The chain's CDR3 is CASSSQGVNSPLHF. CDR3 sequence (DNA): TGTGCCAGCTCATCCCAGGGGGTGAATTCACCCCTCCACTTT.

The rearrangement links TRBV7-3 to TRBJ1-3; the match to TRBD1 covers 10 bases. This CDR3 is 15 amino acids long. Germline CDR1 SGHTA, CDR2 FQGTGA. V trimming: 5 bases; J trimming: 4 bases; junction bases outside the gene matches: 5. The CDR3 loop reads CASSADRGPGNTIYF. For the CDR3, the DNA is TGTGCCAGCAGCGCCGACAGGGGGCCAGGAAACACCATATATTTT. Full variable domain (outside the CDR3, taken from reference TRBV7-3 and TRBJ1-3): GAGVSQTPSNKVTEKGKYVELRCDPISGHTALYWYRQSLGQGPEFLIYFQGTGAADDSGLPNDRFFAVRPEGSVSTLKIQRTERGDSAVYLCASSADRGPGNTIYFGEGSWLTVV.

The rearrangement uses TRBV20-1 and TRBJ2-4, with D unresolved. The ends were cut back, 3 bases at V and 1 base at J, with 10 bases in the middle. The CDR3 covers 14 residues. Germline loops: CDR1 DFQATT, CDR2 SNEGSKA (reference sequence). CDR3 nucleotides: TGCAGTGCTAGTTTAGATAGGGCCAAAAACATTCAGTACTTC. It translates to CSASLDRAKNIQYF.

The chain joins TRBV30 to TRBJ1-2, with 9 bases lining up with TRBD1. Per germline, CDR1 GTSNPN and CDR2 SVGIG (reference sequence). The V gene end was trimmed by 2 bases and the J gene end by 12 bases; junction bases not matched to a gene: 7. The CDR3 runs to 12 residues. The DNA for the CDR3 is TGTGCCTGGAGTCTTGGACAGGGGAAGAACACCTTC. Translation gives CAWSLGQGKNTF.

This clone was counted a single time. This chain joins TRBV9 and TRBJ2-1; D is unresolved. The V end lost 0 bases, the J end lost 0 bases, and 10 bases lay between the germline ends. CDR1 SGDLS and CDR2 YYNGEE come from the germline V gene. This CDR3 spans 16 amino acids. In DNA form, the CDR3 reads TGTGCCAGCAGCGTAGGGGTCAGCCGCTCCTACAATGAGCAGTTCTTC. Translated: CASSVGVSRSYNEQFF.

The V gene is TRBV4-1, the J gene TRBJ1-2; no firm D call. The V gene lost 0 bases and the J gene lost 9 bases, with 20 bases spanning the gap. Germline V gives CDR1 MGHRA, CDR2 YSYEKL. This CDR3 contains 16 residues. The CDR3 is CASSQEGLWPRRRYTF. As DNA, the CDR3 is TGCGCCAGCAGCCAAGAAGGCCTCTGGCCCCGTCGGCGCTACACCTTC.

V is TRBV5-1 and J is TRBJ2-5; 12 bases align to TRBD1. The CDR3 consists of 14 residues. Per germline, CDR1 SGHRS and CDR2 YFSETQ. V was clipped by 4 bases and J by 6 bases; unmatched bases: 4. CDR3 coding DNA: TGCGCCAGCAGCCCGGGACAGGGGGCGAAGACCCAGTACTTC. Translating gives CASSPGQGAKTQYF.

This clone was recorded only once. This chain uses TRBV7-2 with TRBJ1-1; D is possibly TRBD1 (6 bases). The length of the CDR3 is 14 residues. V lost 3 bases and J 1 base, leaving 9 bases between the germline ends. Looked up from germline, CDR1 is SGHTA and CDR2 is FQGNSA. This chain's CDR3 is CASSLTGANTEAFF. In nucleotides, the CDR3 is TGTGCCAGCAGCTTGACAGGAGCGAACACTGAAGCTTTCTTT.